This T cell receptor beta chain was captured by sequencing in a study of T-cell reconstitution after alpha-beta-depleted transplantation in children. The CDR3 length is 16 residues. With V trimmed by 6 bases and J by 4 bases, 14 bases remained unmatched. This clonotype was recorded at least ten times. Its specificity is not known. Preparation of the TCRbeta library used unique molecular identifiers. TCRdb analysed the PCR reads with MiXCR anew, one entry per CDR3 protein. Of fewer than 350,000 distinct CDR3 sequences in the sample, over 7% were seen once. Study-wide results and caveats: Expanded clones from the graft, numbering several hundred, reportedly supplied alpha-beta T cells about two months after transplant. Diversity of TCRbeta at day 60 was high in some patients, arising from surviving recipient T cells and thymic progenitors. T-cell counts and diversity at one year post-transplant came mainly from newly produced T cells.

Source: peripheral blood, taken 360 days after TCRalphabeta/CD19-depleted stem cell transplant. The sequence was collected from a female patient between 2 and 15 years old who had a stem cell transplant for Fanconi anemia, so the T cells may come from the graft donor. The chain uses TRBV12-3 or TRBV12-4 and TRBJ2-5; 7 bases fit TRBD2. CDR3 amino acids: CASSTPIMGGIETQYF. In DNA, the CDR3 is TGTGCCAGCAGCACCCCGATCATGGGGGGGATAGAGACCCAGTACTTC.